The 23 T cell receptor beta chains reported below all come from one sample, sequenced in a study of T cell repertoires in cytomegalovirus infection. Each CDR3 protein is one row after TCRdb ran MiXCR on the reads. The sample yields 900,000 to 950,000 distinct CDR3 sequences, 30% to 40% seen once. These receptors have no known antigen. The sequencing used cultured CD8+ T cells from PBMCs, collected from culture after CMV antigen stimulation. The receptor set was obtained from a human donor in good health (CMV status not recorded). Some clones in this sample may be carry-over from other donors' samples.

The CDR3 sequence is CASRLPQPDRGPNEQFF. CDR3 nucleotide sequence: TGTGCCAGCAGGCTTCCCCAGCCGGACAGGGGGCCCAATGAGCAGTTCTTC. The chain employs TRBV7-9 and TRBJ2-1; 11 bases are a match to TRBD1. The V gene end was trimmed by 6 bases and the J gene end by 6 bases; junction bases not matched to a gene: 13. The CDR3 totals 17 residues. CDR1 is SEHNR and CDR2 is FQNEAQ in the germline V gene (reference sequence).

The genes are TRBV3-1 and TRBJ1-5, with a possible D match to TRBD1 (6 bases). The CDR3 consists of 16 residues. The V end lost 5 bases, the J end lost 1 base, and 15 bases lay between the germline ends. Germline CDR1 is LGHDT and CDR2 is YNNKEL (reference sequence). The CDR3 reads CASSNWQGGSNQPQHF. CDR3 bases: TGTGCCAGCAGCAACTGGCAAGGGGGGAGCAATCAGCCCCAGCATTTT.

This clonotype was detected ten times or more. The CDR3 spells CASSPRGVGGGYEQYV. The DNA of the CDR3 is TGTGCCAGCAGCCCAAGGGGGGTGGGGGGGGGTTACGAGCAGTACGTC. This chain links TRBV7-2 with TRBJ2-7; maybe TRBD2 (7 bases). CDR3 length equals 16 residues. Germline V gene data show CDR1 as SGHTA and CDR2 as FQGNSA. The V end lost 5 bases, the J end lost 4 bases, and 21 bases lay between the germline ends.

This clonotype was observed a few times. The CDR3 DNA reads as TGTGCCAGTAGGATACATCTAAGCTCCTACAATGAGCAGTTCTTC. Translated, it gives CASRIHLSSYNEQFF. The V gene is TRBV19, the J gene TRBJ2-1; D gene unclear. The germline gives CDR1 LNHDA, CDR2 SQIVND (reference sequence). Trimming took off 6 bases at V and 0 bases at J, with 12 bases between the two ends. The CDR3 totals 15 residues. Based on the CDR3 plus reference TRBV19 and TRBJ2-1, the full variable domain is DGGITQSPKYLFRKEGQNVTLSCEQNLNHDAMYWYRQDPGQGLRLIYYSQIVNDFQKGDIAEGYSVSREKKESFPLTVTSAQKNPTAFYLCASRIHLSSYNEQFFGPGTRLTVL.

This clonotype appeared a few times. The genes are TRBV6-2 or TRBV6-3 and TRBJ2-5, with 10 bases that match TRBD2. The CDR3 is made up of 16 amino acids. Trimming cost V 6 bases and J 6 bases; bases outside gene matches: 13. The germline CDR1 and CDR2 sequences are MNHEY and SVGEGT. CDR3 DNA sequence: TGTGCCAGCAGCCTACCTACTAGCGGGGTCAGTAAGACCCAGTACTTC. Translating it yields CASSLPTSGVSKTQYF.

This chain connects TRBV6-6 to TRBJ1-4; the D gene is possibly TRBD1 (5 bases). V shed 2 bases and J shed 0 bases, with 7 bases lying between them. Germline V gene lookup returns CDR1 MNHNY and CDR2 SVGAGI (reference sequence). This CDR3 region has 15 residues. The CDR3 protein is CASSYQGTTNEKLFF. CDR3 sequence (DNA): TGTGCCAGCAGTTACCAGGGAACAACTAATGAAAAACTGTTTTTT.

Only a few counts were recorded for this clonotype. J is TRBJ2-2 and V is TRBV24-1; TRBD1 matches at 10 bases. The CDR3 has 17 residues. Losses at the gene ends were 4 bases for V and 1 base for J; bases not matched to a gene: 5. Per the germline V gene, CDR1 is KGHDR and CDR2 is SFDVKD. CDR3: CATSDRDRGLNTGELFF. In DNA, the CDR3 is TGTGCCACCAGTGACCGAGACAGGGGGCTGAACACCGGGGAGCTGTTTTTT.

This clonotype appeared many times. The rearrangement links TRBV7-6 to TRBJ1-5, with D possibly TRBD1 on 5 matching bases. V gave up 1 base and J gave up 0 bases, with 10 bases separating them. The CDR3 extends over 16 amino acids. In germline, CDR1 is SGHVS, CDR2 FNYEAQ. The CDR3 bases are TGTGCCAGCAGCTTAGGAAATAGGGGTAGCAATCAGCCCCAGCATTTT. Translated, it gives CASSLGNRGSNQPQHF. The variable domain in full, completed from reference TRBV7-6 and TRBJ1-5, reads GAGVSQSPRYKVTKRGQDVALRCDPISGHVSLYWYRQALGQGPEFLTYFNYEAQQDKSGLPNDRFSAERPEGSISTLTIQRTEQRDSAMYRCASSLGNRGSNQPQHFGDGTRLSIL.

This chain joins TRBV27 and TRBJ1-2, with TRBD1 identical over 7 bases. J lost 3 bases, V lost 5 bases, and 6 bases had no gene match. Germline loops: CDR1 MNHEY, CDR2 SMNVEV (reference sequence). This CDR3 has 14 amino acids. CDR3 coding DNA: TGTGCCAGCAGTCCCAGGGGGAGAGACTATGGCTACACCTTC. The encoded protein is CASSPRGRDYGYTF.

The V call is TRBV13, the J call TRBJ2-7; D gene ambiguous. The germline gives CDR1 PRHDT, CDR2 FYEKMQ (reference sequence). Trimming took 5 bases from V and 7 from J, leaving 12 bases between them. This CDR3 has 12 residues. CDR3 coding DNA: TGTGCCAGCAGCGCTTACACAATGGAGCAGTACTTC. Its protein is CASSAYTMEQYF.

This clonotype was detected a few times. This chain joins TRBV6-1 and TRBJ2-5; possible D gene TRBD1, 5 bases. Per the germline V gene, CDR1 is MNHNS and CDR2 is SASEGT. The CDR3 covers 14 residues. V lost 4 bases, J lost 4 bases, and 13 bases lay in between. The CDR3 spells CASSAMTDLETQYF. Written as DNA, the CDR3 is TGTGCCAGCAGTGCCATGACAGACCTAGAGACCCAGTACTTC.

This clonotype was seen repeatedly, ten times or more. For the CDR3, the DNA is TGTGCCAGCAGCCCCATGACCTTAACTAACTATGGCTACACCTTC. As protein: CASSPMTLTNYGYTF. The chain recombines TRBV7-2 with TRBJ1-2; no clear D gene. Trimming left V 5 bases short and J 0 bases short, with 13 bases between. CDR1 and CDR2 (germline): SGHTA, FQGNSA. The CDR3 extends over 15 amino acids.

The chain links TRBV7-9 to TRBJ1-2; D gene uncertain. There are 14 residues in the CDR3. V lost 6 bases and J lost 8, with 19 bases in between. From germline, CDR1 is SEHNR and CDR2 FQNEAQ (reference sequence). CDR3 sequence: CASRTPSAPDGYTF. CDR3 in DNA: TGTGCCAGCAGGACCCCGTCGGCGCCGGACGGCTACACCTTC.

About this clonotype: Being one base from a much bigger clone, this may be a read error. This chain joins TRBV10-3 and TRBJ1-2; maybe TRBD1 (6 bases). This CDR3 is built from 14 residues. CDR1 is ENHRY and CDR2 is SYGVKD in the germline V gene. Trimming pared 6 bases from V and 0 bases from J, leaving 11 bases between. This CDR3 is CAISTGNPNYGYTF. The CDR3 region has the DNA TGTGCCATCAGCACAGGGAACCCTAACTATGGCTACACCTTC.

This chain links TRBV7-3 with TRBJ2-1, with 10 positions matching TRBD2. The germline gives CDR1 SGHTA, CDR2 FQGTGA. There are 21 residues in the CDR3. V lost 1 base and J lost 0; bases outside the gene matches: 15. The CDR3: CASSLRRRSSGGISSYNEQFF. The CDR3 DNA follows: TGTGCCAGCAGCTTAAGGAGGAGATCTAGCGGGGGAATTAGCTCCTACAATGAGCAGTTCTTC.

This chain links TRBV5-6 with TRBJ2-5; D gene ambiguous. Germline V gives CDR1 SGHDT, CDR2 YYEEEE. V lost 4 bases and J 3 bases, leaving 19 bases between the germline ends. The CDR3 covers 16 residues. CDR3 region: CASSAFGPIAEETQYF. DNA for the CDR3: TGTGCCAGCAGCGCATTCGGACCGATCGCCGAAGAGACCCAGTACTTC.

This clonotype showed up many times. The chain employs TRBV11-2 and TRBJ2-5; either TRBD1 or TRBD2 may fit D (5 bases each). CDR3 length: 16 residues. The germline V gene encodes CDR1 SGHAT and CDR2 FQNNGV. V lost 1 base, J lost 1 base, and 13 bases lay in between. The CDR3 loop is CASSLAGTQLQETQYF. CDR3 bases: TGTGCCAGCAGCTTAGCCGGGACGCAGCTCCAAGAGACCCAGTACTTC. Drawing the rest from reference TRBV11-2 and TRBJ2-5, the complete variable domain is EAGVAQSPRYKIIEKRQSVAFWCNPISGHATLYWYQQILGQGPKLLIQFQNNGVVDDSQLPKDRFSAERLKGVDSTLKIQPAKLEDSAVYLCASSLAGTQLQETQYFGPGTRLLVL.

The chain employs TRBV27 and TRBJ2-1; 9 bases are shared with TRBD2. The CDR3 is 17 amino acids. Losses at the gene ends were 2 bases for V and 0 bases for J; bases not matched to a gene: 5. The germline gives CDR1 MNHEY, CDR2 SMNVEV (reference sequence). CDR3 DNA sequence: TGTGCCAGCAGTTTAAAGGTTAGCGGGGGCTCCTACAATGAGCAGTTCTTC. It specifies CASSLKVSGGSYNEQFF.

The table lists this clonotype with a few counts. The chain joins TRBV7-8 to TRBJ1-2, with TRBD1 identical over 7 bases. Germline V gene data show CDR1 as SGHVS and CDR2 as FQNEAQ. The CDR3 has 15 residues. V trimming: 0 bases; J trimming: 13 bases; junction bases outside the gene matches: 14. CDR3: CASSLARDRALRSTF. CDR3 in DNA: TGTGCCAGCAGCTTAGCGCGCGACAGGGCGCTTCGGAGCACCTTC.

The rearrangement uses TRBV7-9 and TRBJ2-3; 10 nucleotides line up with TRBD2. Germline CDR1 is SEHNR and CDR2 is FQNEAQ (reference sequence). V trimming: 5 bases; J trimming: 6 bases; junction bases outside the gene matches: 8. This CDR3 has 15 residues. The CDR3 coding sequence is TGTGCCAGCAGCCCCCAGGGACTAGCGTATGATACGCAGTATTTT. Its protein is CASSPQGLAYDTQYF.

The chain joins TRBV5-1 to TRBJ2-7; 10 bases agree with TRBD1. Per the germline V gene, CDR1 is SGHRS and CDR2 is YFSETQ. The CDR3 has 16 residues. Losses at the gene ends were 1 base for V and 2 bases for J; bases not matched to a gene: 6. In DNA, the CDR3 is TGCGCCAGCAGCTTGTCACCGGGACAGGGGCCCTACGAGCAGTACGTC. As protein: CASSLSPGQGPYEQYV.

This clonotype has a handful of counts. This chain links TRBV7-9 with TRBJ2-1, with unresolved D. V was trimmed by 1 base and J by 8 bases, leaving 12 bases between them. The CDR3 totals 14 residues. Germline-derived CDR1 and CDR2 are SEHNR and FQNEAQ (reference sequence). The CDR3 loop reads CASSLGVAGDEQFF. The CDR3 nucleotides are TGTGCCAGCAGCTTAGGAGTAGCCGGCGATGAGCAGTTCTTC.

V gene TRBV15 combines with J gene TRBJ1-2; 7 bases match TRBD1. Trimming took 4 bases from V and 4 from J; bases not matched to a gene: 6. The germline gives CDR1 LNHNV, CDR2 YYDKDF (reference sequence). CDR3 length equals 14 residues. The CDR3 is CATSNTGDSYGYTF. The CDR3 coding sequence is TGTGCCACCAGCAATACAGGGGATAGCTATGGCTACACCTTC.